These 11 T cell receptor beta chains originate from one sample sequenced in a study of T cells in Graves' hyperthyroidism and ophthalmopathy. Researchers took RNA transcripts and amplified the TCR beta CDR3 regions from them. During a first-round RT-PCR of the TCR CDR3, the HTBI primer set was used. TCRdb passed the multiplex PCR reads through MiXCR, listing each CDR3 protein once. The data contain about 360,000 distinct CDR3 sequences, less than 15% of them singletons. Sequenced input: blood. The source of these receptors is a woman aged 18-30 years with Graves' hyperthyroidism.

This clonotype occurred many times. J is TRBJ2-3 and V is TRBV2; D not certain. Trimming removed 3 bases at V and 2 bases at J, with 3 bases between. Germline assignment: CDR1 SNHLY and CDR2 FYNNEI. There are 12 residues in the CDR3. This CDR3 is CASSDPTDTQYF. The CDR3 bases are TGTGCCAGCAGTGACCCCACAGATACGCAGTATTTT.

Remarks on this clonotype: A much larger clone lies one base from this, so it may be a read error. The V and J genes are TRBV10-3 and TRBJ1-4; D is unclear. The germline gives CDR1 ENHRY, CDR2 SYGVKD. V lost 2 bases and J lost 8, with 15 bases in between. The CDR3 is made up of 15 amino acids. CDR3 residues: CAISEIIDAGEKLFF. In DNA, the CDR3 is TGTGCCATCAGTGAGATTATTGACGCGGGCGAAAAACTGTTTTTT.

This clonotype was seen only a few times. The chain carries TRBV10-3 and TRBJ2-1, with D possibly TRBD2 on 5 matching bases. Germline loops: CDR1 ENHRY, CDR2 SYGVKD. Trimming took 10 bases from V and 10 from J, leaving 8 bases between them. This CDR3 has 9 residues. CDR3 sequence: CAREGEQFF. The CDR3 coding sequence is TGTGCCAGAGAGGGCGAGCAGTTCTTC.

About this clonotype itself: This clone may be a read error of a much larger clone one base away. The chain combines TRBV7-9 with TRBJ2-2; 9 positions agree with TRBD1. The CDR3 loop spans 17 amino acids. Trimming removed 9 bases from V and 3 bases from J; junction bases left unmatched: 14. From germline, CDR1 is SEHNR and CDR2 FQNEAQ (reference sequence). The CDR3 is CARSFQGTGRHTGELFF. The CDR3 DNA sequence: TGTGCCAGAAGTTTCCAGGGGACAGGGAGACACACCGGGGAGCTGTTTTTT. Using reference TRBV7-9 and TRBJ2-2 for the parts outside the CDR3, the full variable domain is DTGVSQNPRHKITKRGQNVTFRCDPISEHNRLYWYRQTLGQGPEFLTYFQNEAQLEKSRLLSDRFSAERPKGSFSTLEIQRTEQGDSAMYLCARSFQGTGRHTGELFFGEGSRLTVL.

This clonotype was seen repeatedly, ten times or more. The chain has TRBV5-1 and TRBJ2-3, with D possibly matching TRBD1 (5 bases). The CDR3 is made up of 15 amino acids. V lost 1 base and J 1 base, leaving 10 bases between the germline ends. The germline CDR1 and CDR2 sequences are SGHRS and YFSETQ. Here the CDR3 DNA reads TGCGCCAGCAGCTTGCAGGACACGGGCACAGATACGCAGTATTTT. The encoded protein is CASSLQDTGTDTQYF.

Ten or more counts support this clonotype. The chain joins TRBV10-3 to TRBJ2-5; D ambiguous. Germline V gene sequence: CDR1 ENHRY, CDR2 SYGVKD. CDR3 length: 14 residues. The V and J ends lost 6 bases and 4 bases respectively, with 15 bases between them. DNA for the CDR3: TGTGCCATCAGCTCCGGGCTAGTTAGAGAGACCCAGTACTTC. Translated: CAISSGLVRETQYF.

In its sample, this clonotype was seen many times. The V gene is TRBV12-3 or TRBV12-4, the J gene TRBJ2-7; D is possibly TRBD1 (6 bases). The CDR3 contains 13 residues. V was cut by 5 bases and J by 4 bases, with 12 bases left in between. In nucleotides, the CDR3 is TGTGCCAGCAGTCCACACAGGGAGTACGAGCAGTACTTC. This translates into CASSPHREYEQYF.

A note on this clonotype: Lacking the conserved final phenylalanine or tryptophan, this CDR3 likely reflects a read error. The chain carries TRBV14 and TRBJ2-5; D is possibly TRBD2 (5 bases). V lost 4 bases and J 4 bases, leaving 13 bases between the germline ends. Germline V gene sequence: CDR1 SGHDN, CDR2 FVKESK. This CDR3 has 14 residues. DNA of the CDR3: TGTGCCAGCAGCCTCCGAGGGCAGGTAGAGACCCAGTACCTC. This codes for CASSLRGQVETQYL.

This clonotype has ten or more counts. The V call is TRBV24-1, the J call TRBJ2-5; D tentatively reads TRBD1 or TRBD2 (6 bases each). The CDR3 sequence is 14 residues long. V lost 9 bases, J lost 4 bases, and 17 bases lay in between. Germline lookup yields CDR1 KGHDR and CDR2 SFDVKD. The CDR3 coding sequence is TGTGCCACCCGCCCACAGGGAGGAGGAGAGACCCAGTACTTC. This codes for CATRPQGGGETQYF.

This clonotype was observed a few times. V and J are TRBV4-1 and TRBJ2-1; D is tentatively TRBD1 or TRBD2 (5 bases each). This CDR3 is built from 15 residues. V dropped 3 bases and J dropped 7 bases, with 16 bases sitting between them. Per germline, CDR1 MGHRA and CDR2 YSYEKL. The CDR3 protein is CASSQGGAGSNEQFF. The CDR3 DNA is TGCGCCAGCAGCCAGGGTGGGGCAGGGAGTAATGAGCAGTTCTTC.

This clonotype was detected ten times or more. This chain uses TRBV20-1 with TRBJ2-1; 8 bases line up with TRBD2. In germline, CDR1 is DFQATT, CDR2 SNEGSKA (reference sequence). V lost 2 bases and J lost 9; bases outside the gene matches: 12. The CDR3 spans 15 residues. CDR3 loop: CSARPAGVSLGEQFF. The CDR3 nucleotides are TGCAGTGCTAGACCAGCGGGAGTTAGTCTAGGTGAGCAGTTCTTC.